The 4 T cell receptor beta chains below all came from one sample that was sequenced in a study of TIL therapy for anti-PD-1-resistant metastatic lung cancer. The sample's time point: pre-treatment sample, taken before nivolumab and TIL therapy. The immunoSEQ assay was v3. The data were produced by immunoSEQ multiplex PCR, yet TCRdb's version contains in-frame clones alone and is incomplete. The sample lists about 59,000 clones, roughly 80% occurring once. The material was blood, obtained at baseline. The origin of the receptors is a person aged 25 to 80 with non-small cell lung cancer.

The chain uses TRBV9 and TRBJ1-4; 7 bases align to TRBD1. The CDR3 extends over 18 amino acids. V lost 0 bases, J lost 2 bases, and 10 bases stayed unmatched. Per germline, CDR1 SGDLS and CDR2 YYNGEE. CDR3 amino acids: CASSVGSGGGGTNEKLFF. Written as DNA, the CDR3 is TGTGCCAGCAGCGTAGGGTCCGGAGGGGGCGGCACTAATGAAAAACTGTTTTTT.

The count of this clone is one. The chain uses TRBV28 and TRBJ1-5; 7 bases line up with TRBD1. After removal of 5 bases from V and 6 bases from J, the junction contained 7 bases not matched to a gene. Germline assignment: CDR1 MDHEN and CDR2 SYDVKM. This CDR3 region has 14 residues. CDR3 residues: CASSQGTAGQPQHF. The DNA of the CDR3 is TGTGCCAGCAGTCAAGGGACAGCTGGTCAGCCCCAGCATTTT.

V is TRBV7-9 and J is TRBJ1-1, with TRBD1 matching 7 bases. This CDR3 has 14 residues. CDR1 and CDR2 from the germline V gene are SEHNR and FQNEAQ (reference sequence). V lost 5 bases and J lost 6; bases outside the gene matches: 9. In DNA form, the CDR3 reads TGTGCCAGCAGCCCTCAGACAGGGTTGGCTGAAGCTTTCTTT. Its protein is CASSPQTGLAEAFF.

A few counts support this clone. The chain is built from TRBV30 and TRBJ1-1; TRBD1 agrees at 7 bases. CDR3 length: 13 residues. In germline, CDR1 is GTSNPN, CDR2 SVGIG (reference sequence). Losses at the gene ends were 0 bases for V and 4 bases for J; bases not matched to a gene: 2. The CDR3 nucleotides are TGTGCCTGGAGTGTACAGGGGAGCACTGAAGCTTTCTTT. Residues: CAWSVQGSTEAFF.